These 11 T cell receptor beta chains originate from one sample sequenced in a study of cytomegalovirus exposure and HLA in healthy donors. The PCR used 60 Vbeta and 13 Jbeta primers. Clones were read by immunoSEQ multiplex PCR, and TCRdb kept only the in-frame ones, dropping some. The sample consists of approximately 100,000 clones, around two thirds of them appearing once. The specimen was PBMCs. The receptors originated from a human donor in good health.

The chain is built from TRBV28 and TRBJ2-7; D is perhaps TRBD2 (6 bases). V lost 8 bases and J 1 base, leaving 9 bases between the germline ends. Per germline, CDR1 MDHEN and CDR2 SYDVKM. The CDR3 totals 12 residues. This chain's CDR3 is CASRRDSYEQYF. DNA for the CDR3: TGTGCCAGCCGGCGGGATTCCTACGAGCAGTACTTC.

The chain's CDR3 is CSVVIQTNTGELFF. The DNA of the CDR3 is TGCAGCGTTGTAATACAGACGAACACCGGGGAGCTGTTTTTT. The chain joins TRBV29-1 to TRBJ2-2; no firm D call. The CDR3 runs to 14 residues. Trimming stripped 4 bases from V and 0 bases from J, with 9 bases between. CDR1 is SQVTM, CDR2 ANQGSEA, per germline.

V is TRBV5-1 and J is TRBJ2-7; TRBD1 aligns across 7 bases. This CDR3 contains 14 residues. Germline-derived CDR1 and CDR2 are SGHRS and YFSETQ. Unmatched junction bases numbered 4, after V lost 3 bases and J lost 1 base. The DNA for the CDR3 is TGCGCCAGCAGCTGGTGGGACAGTTCCTACGAGCAGTACTTC. This translates into CASSWWDSSYEQYF.

The genes are TRBV6-5 and TRBJ2-7; a weak D match, TRBD2 (6 bases). Germline V CDR1 and CDR2: MNHEY, SVGAGI. The ends were cut back, 2 bases at V and 0 bases at J, with 11 bases in the middle. The CDR3 spans 15 residues. Here the CDR3 reads CASSYGGGGSYEQYF. CDR3 coding DNA: TGTGCCAGCAGTTACGGTGGGGGAGGCTCCTACGAGCAGTACTTC.

This clone was detected only a few times. CDR3 sequence reads: CASSTRNTYEQYF. DNA of the CDR3: TGTGCCAGCAGCACCAGGAATACCTACGAGCAGTACTTC. The chain has TRBV21-1 and TRBJ2-7; the D call TRBD1 from the table was never checked on the DNA. TRBV21-1 is termed a pseudogene. This CDR3 comprises 13 residues.

The rearrangement joins TRBV30 to TRBJ2-7; 9 nucleotides match TRBD1. The CDR3 sequence is 15 residues long. Germline V lookup: CDR1 GTSNPN, CDR2 SVGIG (reference sequence). V shed 1 base and J 5 bases; nucleotides not matched to a gene: 9. CDR3 region: CAWSGRIQGAHEQYF. The CDR3 DNA reads as TGTGCCTGGAGTGGAAGGATACAGGGGGCCCACGAGCAGTACTTC.

This clone was detected once. The gene calls are TRBV28 and TRBJ1-6; D call uncertain. CDR1 MDHEN and CDR2 SYDVKM come from the germline V gene. The CDR3 runs to 14 residues. Trimming left V 11 bases short and J 6 bases short, with 17 bases between. This CDR3 is CAHSRGQSNSPLHF. For the CDR3, the DNA is TGTGCCCATTCACGGGGTCAGAGTAATTCACCCCTCCACTTT.

This clone was seen a handful of times. The J gene is TRBJ1-5, the V gene TRBV7-8; TRBD1 is a possible D gene (6 bases). CDR1 SGHVS and CDR2 FQNEAQ come from the germline V gene. The CDR3 contains 16 residues. The germline V and J ends were trimmed by 5 bases and 3 bases, with 17 bases remaining between them. CDR3 nucleotides: TGTGCCAGCAGCCGAAGGCGGACAGACACCAATCAGCCCCAGCATTTT. Its protein product is CASSRRRTDTNQPQHF.

This clone has more than one count but fewer than ten. J is TRBJ2-6 and V is TRBV13; TRBD2 matches at 13 bases. The CDR3 consists of 20 residues. With 2 bases clipped from V and 2 bases from J, the junction kept 9 bases outside the gene matches. CDR1 is PRHDT, CDR2 FYEKMQ, per germline (reference sequence). CDR3 bases: TGTGCCAGCAGCTTAAACCCTCTACTAGCGGGAGGGCCTGGGGCCAACGTCCTGACTTTC. Residues: CASSLNPLLAGGPGANVLTF.

This rearrangement joins TRBV4-3 to TRBJ2-3, with 9 nucleotides matching TRBD2. V gave up 5 bases and J gave up 3 bases; unmatched junction bases: 6. The CDR3 contains 15 residues. The germline gives CDR1 LGHNA, CDR2 YSLEER. The CDR3 spells CASSIRGGVTDTQYF. The CDR3 coding sequence is TGCGCCAGCAGCATTCGCGGGGGGGTGACAGATACGCAGTATTTT.

This chain joins TRBV28 and TRBJ1-2, with 7 bases identical to TRBD1. This CDR3 spans 12 amino acids. With 7 bases clipped from V and 8 bases from J, the junction kept 7 bases outside the gene matches. Germline V gives CDR1 MDHEN, CDR2 SYDVKM. In DNA, the CDR3 is TGTGCCAGCAATAGGGGGCAAGGGGGCTACACCTTC. Translated: CASNRGQGGYTF.